The 26 T cell receptor beta chains below all came from one sample that was sequenced in a study of blood T cell repertoires in COVID-19. Produced via immunoSEQ multiplex PCR; TCRdb's table is partial and in-frame only. There are around 90,000 clones in the sample; around 90% occur only once, and roughly 15% lies in the top ten. Sequenced: peripheral blood. The source of these receptors is a male donor with acute or convalescent COVID-19.

The rearrangement links TRBV6-5 to TRBJ2-7; TRBD1 aligns across 10 bases. The junction had 7 bases not matched to a gene; V was cut back by 6 bases and J by 5 bases. Per the germline V gene, CDR1 is MNHEY and CDR2 is SVGAGI. This CDR3 is 14 amino acids long. Here the CDR3 reads CASSRDRGVNEQYF. DNA for the CDR3: TGTGCCAGCAGCCGGGACAGGGGCGTGAACGAGCAGTACTTC.

The chain joins TRBV5-1 to TRBJ1-6; TRBD1 might be the D (5 bases). This CDR3 is 14 amino acids long. Germline V lookup: CDR1 SGHRS, CDR2 YFSETQ. Trimming took off 4 bases at V and 8 bases at J, with 13 bases between the two ends. The CDR3 here is CASSPGREDSPLHF. In nucleotides, the CDR3 is TGCGCCAGCAGCCCGGGACGGGAGGATTCACCCCTCCACTTT.

This sequence joins TRBV10-3 and TRBJ2-1; possible D gene TRBD2, 5 bases. The CDR3 covers 13 residues. Germline V gene lookup returns CDR1 ENHRY and CDR2 SYGVKD. V gave up 6 bases and J gave up 7 bases, with 13 bases separating them. CDR3: CAIRPRGENEQFF. The CDR3 region has the DNA TGTGCCATCAGGCCCCGGGGAGAGAATGAGCAGTTCTTC.

The chain joins TRBV7-2 to TRBJ1-6, with TRBD1 matching 10 bases. The CDR3 loop spans 17 amino acids. Germline CDR1 is SGHTA and CDR2 is FQGNSA. V lost 0 bases and J lost 7; bases outside the gene matches: 6. Here the CDR3 DNA reads TGTGCCAGCAGCTTAGCTAGACAGGGGGCTCACAATTCACCCCTCCACTTT. It codes for CASSLARQGAHNSPLHF.

On this clone itself: A junction boundary mismatches the germline segment, possibly from a read error. V and J are TRBV28 and TRBJ1-1; D is possibly TRBD1 (5 bases). This CDR3 is built from 15 residues. Germline V gene lookup returns CDR1 MDHEN and CDR2 SYDVKM. DNA for the CDR3: TGTGCCAGCAGTTTGAGTCCCGGGGGGAACTCTGAAGCTTTCTTT. This translates into CASSLSPGGNSEAFF. Full variable domain (outside the CDR3, taken from reference TRBV28 and TRBJ1-1): DVKVTQSSRYLVKRTGEKVFLECVQDMDHENMFWYRQDPGLGLRLIYFSYDVKMKEKGDIPEGYSVSREKKERFSLILESASTNQTSMYLCASSLSPGGNSEAFFGQGTRLTVV.

V and J are TRBV5-6 and TRBJ2-7; D is possibly TRBD2 (5 bases). The V and J ends lost 0 bases and 3 bases respectively, with 13 bases between them. Germline-derived CDR1 and CDR2 are SGHDT and YYEEEE. CDR3 length: 15 residues. The CDR3 DNA sequence: TGTGCCAGCAGCTTGGCGGGGATCCCCGGCTACGAGCAGTACTTC. It translates to CASSLAGIPGYEQYF.

V and J are TRBV7-8 and TRBJ2-3; 9 bases line up with TRBD2. CDR3 length equals 16 residues. The germline gives CDR1 SGHVS, CDR2 FQNEAQ. J lost 4 bases, V lost 5 bases, and 10 bases had no gene match. The CDR3 DNA sequence: TGTGCCAGCAGCCCCCGGCCTAGCGGGGTTGCAGATACGCAGTATTTT. The encoded protein is CASSPRPSGVADTQYF.

The genes are TRBV30 and TRBJ1-4; a possible D gene is TRBD1 (6 bases). The CDR3 totals 17 residues. Germline V gene data show CDR1 as GTSNPN and CDR2 as SVGIG (reference sequence). V was clipped by 1 base and J by 0 bases, with 15 bases between them. For the CDR3, the DNA is TGTGCCTGGAGTGGCTCAGGGGACGGAGCAACTAATGAAAAACTGTTTTTT. Residues: CAWSGSGDGATNEKLFF.

The chain combines TRBV19 with TRBJ2-5; 7 nucleotides align to TRBD2. V shed 7 bases, J shed 1 base, and the junction held 3 bases outside the gene matches. CDR3 length: 13 residues. The V gene's germline CDR1 is LNHDA and CDR2 SQIVND (reference sequence). The CDR3 DNA is TGTGCCAGTACAGGGAGGGCCCAAGAGACCCAGTACTTC. This gives the protein CASTGRAQETQYF.

This sequence joins TRBV4-2 and TRBJ1-6; the D gene is possibly TRBD1 (6 bases). V lost 1 base and J 5 bases, leaving 15 bases between the germline ends. Germline values: CDR1 LGHNA, CDR2 YNFKEQ. The CDR3 consists of 17 residues. The CDR3 is CASSQVARGRDNSPLHF. DNA for the CDR3: TGTGCCAGCAGCCAAGTCGCCAGGGGCAGGGATAATTCACCCCTCCACTTT.

The chain recombines TRBV30 with TRBJ1-2; weak D call: TRBD1 (6 bases). The ends were cut back, 2 bases at V and 6 bases at J, with 10 bases in the middle. Germline assignment: CDR1 GTSNPN and CDR2 SVGIG (reference sequence). The length of the CDR3 is 12 residues. The DNA for the CDR3 is TGTGCCTGGAGTAAGGCAGGGGATGGCTACACCTTC. Translated, it gives CAWSKAGDGYTF. Combining the CDR3 with reference TRBV30 and TRBJ1-2 gives the whole variable domain SQTIHQWPATLVQPVGSPLSLECTVEGTSNPNLYWYRQAAGRGLQLLFYSVGIGQISSEVPQNLSASRPQDRQFILSSKKLLLSDSGFYLCAWSKAGDGYTFGSGTRLTVV.

This chain links TRBV6-6 with TRBJ1-6; 8 nucleotides align to TRBD1. The CDR3 totals 16 residues. With V trimmed by 6 bases and J by 7 bases, 11 bases remained unmatched. The germline CDR1 and CDR2 sequences are MNHNY and SVGAGI (reference sequence). In DNA form, the CDR3 reads TGTGCCAGCAGCACGGACAGGGACACGGGGAATTCACCCCTCCACTTT. Protein: CASSTDRDTGNSPLHF.

This chain joins TRBV5-1 and TRBJ2-7, with 9 bases aligning to TRBD1. There are 16 residues in the CDR3. Trimming took 0 bases from V and 4 from J; bases not matched to a gene: 8. The V gene's germline CDR1 is SGHRS and CDR2 YFSETQ. DNA of the CDR3: TGCGCCAGCAGCTTGGCCTTGGGGACAGGGTCATACGAGCAGTACTTC. Its translation is CASSLALGTGSYEQYF.

The sample holds a few counts of this clone. This rearrangement joins TRBV19 to TRBJ1-1; D might be TRBD1 (6 bases). Germline CDR1 and CDR2: LNHDA and SQIVND (reference sequence). The CDR3 is 16 amino acids. The V gene lost 2 bases and the J gene lost 4 bases, with 17 bases spanning the gap. For the CDR3, the DNA is TGTGCCAGTAGTATATTCCGGGGGGCCGATGGCACTGAAGCTTTCTTT. It encodes CASSIFRGADGTEAFF.

This chain joins TRBV2 and TRBJ2-6; 9 nucleotides align to TRBD1. V lost 6 bases to trimming and J lost 3 bases; unmatched junction nucleotides: 6. CDR1 and CDR2 from the germline V gene are SNHLY and FYNNEI. The CDR3 is made up of 16 amino acids. CDR3 sequence reads: CASRQGAGSGANVLTF. The CDR3 coding sequence is TGTGCCAGCAGACAGGGGGCGGGTAGTGGGGCCAACGTCCTGACTTTC.

The V and J genes are TRBV5-6 and TRBJ1-1; D uncertain. Trimming pared 4 bases from V and 4 bases from J, leaving 11 bases between. The CDR3 consists of 13 residues. CDR1 is SGHDT, CDR2 YYEEEE, per germline. The CDR3: CASSPTGSTEAFF. CDR3 coding DNA: TGTGCCAGCAGCCCGACGGGGAGCACTGAAGCTTTCTTT.

This chain uses TRBV24-1 with TRBJ1-2; TRBD1 agrees at 8 bases. The CDR3 sequence is 13 residues long. CDR1 is KGHDR and CDR2 is SFDVKD in the germline V gene. V was clipped by 4 bases and J by 8 bases; unmatched bases: 5. The chain's CDR3 is CATSEGRGHGYTF. CDR3 bases: TGTGCCACCAGTGAGGGCAGGGGGCACGGCTACACCTTC.

The V gene is TRBV19, the J gene TRBJ1-2; 8 nucleotides line up with TRBD1. CDR3 size: 14 residues. The junction had 7 bases not matched to a gene; V was cut back by 7 bases and J by 3 bases. Germline values: CDR1 LNHDA, CDR2 SQIVND (reference sequence). The CDR3 spells CASKIMGQDYGYTF. The DNA of the CDR3 is TGTGCCAGTAAAATAATGGGACAGGACTATGGCTACACCTTC.

V and J are TRBV27 and TRBJ1-4; TRBD1 agrees at 7 bases. Losses at the gene ends were 4 bases for V and 8 bases for J; bases not matched to a gene: 7. Germline assignment: CDR1 MNHEY and CDR2 SMNVEV (reference sequence). This CDR3 has 14 residues. CDR3 region: CASSSGQAGEKLFF. CDR3 nucleotides: TGTGCCAGCAGTTCTGGACAGGCAGGAGAAAAACTGTTTTTT.

The CDR3 reads CATSRVAGSVQYF. The CDR3 DNA sequence: TGTGCCACCAGCAGAGTAGCGGGATCTGTGCAGTACTTC. This chain connects TRBV15 to TRBJ2-7; 8 bases fit TRBD2. Germline CDR1 LNHNV, CDR2 YYDKDF (reference sequence). The length of the CDR3 is 13 residues. Trimming at V came to 1 base and at J to 9 bases, leaving 5 bases not matched to a gene.

The chain carries TRBV2 and TRBJ2-2, with 11 nucleotides matching TRBD1. Trimming took 6 bases from V and 6 from J; bases not matched to a gene: 6. CDR3 length: 15 amino acids. From germline, CDR1 is SNHLY and CDR2 FYNNEI. The CDR3 DNA sequence: TGTGCCAGCAGACCCGGACAGGGGGCCGCCGGGGAGCTGTTTTTT. Amino acids: CASRPGQGAAGELFF.

This rearrangement joins TRBV9 to TRBJ2-5; 13 positions agree with TRBD2. Germline assignment: CDR1 SGDLS and CDR2 YYNGEE. This CDR3 has 17 amino acids. The V and J ends lost 4 bases and 5 bases, in that order; junction bases with no gene match: 11. The CDR3 DNA follows: TGTGCCAGCAGCCCCCGACTAGCGGGGGGCTCAACCGAGACCCAGTACTTC. The encoded protein is CASSPRLAGGSTETQYF.

This clone was found once. Other DNA sequences in the sample encode the same CDR3. This chain uses TRBV18 with TRBJ1-1; D is unresolved. The V gene lost 2 bases and the J gene lost 1 base, with 5 bases spanning the gap. In germline, CDR1 is KGHSH, CDR2 LQKENI. This CDR3 comprises 13 residues. The CDR3 nucleotides are TGTGCCAGCTCACCAGGGCAGAACACTGAAGCTTTCTTT. It codes for CASSPGQNTEAFF. Full variable domain (remainder filled in from reference TRBV18 and TRBJ1-1): NAGVMQNPRHLVRRRGQEARLRCSPMKGHSHVYWYRQLPEEGLKFMVYLQKENIIDESGMPKERFSAEFPKEGPSILRIQQVVRGDSAAYFCASSPGQNTEAFFGQGTRLTVV.

This sequence joins TRBV12-3 or TRBV12-4 and TRBJ1-1; D may be TRBD1 (5 bases). The CDR3 runs to 13 residues. Trimming left V 3 bases short and J 3 bases short, with 8 bases between. CDR3 in amino acids: CASSLGGDTEAFF. In DNA form, the CDR3 reads TGTGCCAGCAGTTTGGGGGGGGACACTGAAGCTTTCTTT.

This clone was counted a few times. The rearrangement joins TRBV5-1 to TRBJ2-7; D perhaps matches TRBD2 (5 bases). CDR3 size: 13 residues. The V and J ends lost 4 bases and 0 bases respectively, with 8 bases between them. Germline CDR1 reads SGHRS; CDR2 reads YFSETQ. The CDR3 bases are TGCGCCAGCAGCCCGAGGGTCTCCTACGAGCAGTACTTC. Translated: CASSPRVSYEQYF.

The chain links TRBV9 to TRBJ2-5, with D perhaps matching TRBD2 (5 bases). V lost 4 bases to trimming and J lost 1 base, with 11 bases between them. Germline V gene data show CDR1 as SGDLS and CDR2 as YYNGEE. The CDR3 totals 14 residues. CDR3 in DNA: TGTGCCAGCAGCCCTCAAGGAGGCCAAGAGACCCAGTACTTC. Translated, it gives CASSPQGGQETQYF. The whole variable domain, filled in from reference TRBV9 and TRBJ2-5, reads DSGVTQTPKHLITATGQRVTLRCSPRSGDLSVYWYQQSLDQGLQFLIQYYNGEERAKGNILERFSAQQFPDLHSELNLSSLELGDSALYFCASSPQGGQETQYFGPGTRLLVL.